This T cell receptor beta chain was identified during a study of technical replicates of blood from several donors. Generated by immunoSEQ multiplex PCR, the TCRdb table keeps only in-frame clones and is missing some. Here the sample spans roughly 71,000 clones, roughly 96% being singletons. Between the trimmed V and J ends, which lost 7 bases and 0 bases, there was a span of 15 bases. CDR3 length: 15 amino acids. Germline loops: CDR1 SEHNR, CDR2 FQNEAQ (reference sequence). The count of this clone is one. The sequenced sample was T cells isolated from PBMCs. The genes are TRBV7-9 and TRBJ1-1; TRBD1 might be the D (6 bases). The clonotype comes from a human donor in good health. CDR3 sequence reads: CASTLKGHLNTEAFF. The CDR3 nucleotides read TGTGCCAGCACCCTTAAGGGACACCTGAACACTGAAGCTTTCTTT.